The clone carrying this T cell receptor (beta chain) was counted only a few times. Trimming left V 5 bases short and J 2 bases short, with 19 bases between. The CDR3 is made up of 16 amino acids. The data are from a study of blood T cells in healthy people across ages. With a J-beta primer mix and a sample-barcoded 5' primer, a second PCR ran roughly 6 to 12 cycles. Each CDR3 protein is one row after TCRdb ran MiXCR on the 5' RACE reads. The table lists some 690,000 distinct CDR3 sequences, approximately 21% of them singletons, with approximately 20% in the top ten. Sequences were obtained from blood. The chain links TRBV12-3 or TRBV12-4 to TRBJ2-7; D perhaps matches TRBD2 (6 bases). This clonotype was obtained from a man in his sixties or seventies in good health. The CDR3 nucleotides read TGTGCCAGCAGTCCCACCCTAGGTGCGGGGACCTACGAGCAGTACTTC. The encoded protein is CASSPTLGAGTYEQYF.